The clone carrying this TCR beta chain was counted ten times or more. The antigen remains unidentified. Combining a sample-barcoded 5' primer with a J-beta primer mix, a second PCR ran for roughly 7 to 12 cycles. Unique molecular identifiers of 12 random nucleotides labeled each cDNA. TCRdb used MiXCR to reprocess the 5' RACE reads, holding one entry per CDR3 protein. The table lists some 710,000 distinct CDR3 sequences, 22% of them singletons, with about 22% in the top ten. The entry originates in a study of blood T cells in healthy people across ages. The study, taken as a whole, reports: Comparison with aged donors showed that long-lived donors had more naive CD4+ cells and higher diversity.

The people who gave samples were healthy Caucasians from Russia, aged roughly 6 to 100. Sequencing was performed on blood. The source of this sequence is a man in his sixties or seventies in good health.

CDR3 protein: CAIGQGQETQYF. CDR3 in DNA: TGTGCCATCGGACAGGGACAAGAGACCCAGTACTTC. The chain is built from TRBV10-3 and TRBJ2-5; 8 bases align to TRBD1. In germline, CDR1 is ENHRY, CDR2 SYGVKD. The CDR3 spans 12 residues. Germline trimming cut 8 bases from V and 2 bases from J; bases unmatched to any gene: 1.